Sequencing of this TCR beta chain was carried out in a study of T cell clonotyping in hematopoietic cell transplantation. Study results and limitations: Broader posttransplant TCR repertoire diversity was predicted by graft donor and pretransplant recipient Inverse Simpson Index values.

Remarks on this clone: Its specificity is not known. An end of the junction differs from the germline gene, which may be a read error.

Produced via immunoSEQ multiplex PCR; TCRdb's table is partial and in-frame only. Of roughly 40,000 clones listed, roughly 96% were seen once; the top ten hold roughly 0.91%. This CDR3 is built from 15 residues. Germline CDR1 is SSHAT and CDR2 is FNYEAQ (reference sequence). Sequenced sample: peripheral blood mononuclear cells. The V call is TRBV7-7, the J call TRBJ2-3; D gene unclear. The TCR originated in a man aged 25 to 40 in good health. Some clones in this sample may be carry-over from other donors' samples. CDR3 amino acids: CASSLTVISTDTQYF. The DNA of the CDR3 is TGTGCTAGCAGCTTGACGGTCATAAGCACAGATACGCAGTATTTT.